This TCR beta chain emerged from a study of blood T cells in healthy people across ages. Extractions gave at least 5.5 micrograms of total RNA per sample. The sample holds a few counts of this clonotype. Its antigen is currently unknown. Alongside a J-beta primer mix, a sample-barcoded 5' primer served in a second PCR lasting roughly 6 to 11 cycles. Each cDNA molecule received a tag from a template-switch adaptor that had 12 random nucleotides. TCRdb re-analysed the 5' RACE reads in MiXCR, keeping a single row per CDR3 protein. Of over 1.5 million distinct CDR3 sequences listed, less than 50% are singletons. Notes on the study in general: Strong correlation was found linking TCR beta diversity to naive T cell percentage. Naive CD4+ cells and diversity were both higher in long-lived donors than in aged donors.

Germline loops: CDR1 DFQATT, CDR2 SNEGSKA (reference sequence). V lost 3 bases to trimming and J lost 0 bases, with 14 bases between them. The CDR3 contains 15 residues. This clonotype was sampled from a woman aged 40 to 50 in good health. The sequencing sample was made of blood. The rearrangement links TRBV20-1 to TRBJ2-5; D unclear. The CDR3 spells CSASGPPTYQETQYF. The CDR3 coding sequence is TGCAGTGCTAGCGGCCCACCGACGTACCAAGAGACCCAGTACTTC.